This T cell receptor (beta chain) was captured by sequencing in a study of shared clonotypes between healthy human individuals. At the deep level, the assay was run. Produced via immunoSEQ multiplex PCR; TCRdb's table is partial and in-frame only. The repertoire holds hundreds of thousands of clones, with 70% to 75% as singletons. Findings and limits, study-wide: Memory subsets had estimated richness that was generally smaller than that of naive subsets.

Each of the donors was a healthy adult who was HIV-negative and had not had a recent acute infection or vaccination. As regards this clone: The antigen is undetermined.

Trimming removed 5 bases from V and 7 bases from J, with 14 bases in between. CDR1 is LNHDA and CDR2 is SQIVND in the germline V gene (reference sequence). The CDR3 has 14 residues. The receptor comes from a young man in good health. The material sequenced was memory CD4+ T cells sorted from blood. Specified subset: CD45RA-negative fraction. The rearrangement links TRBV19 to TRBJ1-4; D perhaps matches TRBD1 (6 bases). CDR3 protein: CASSFGQGGEKLFF. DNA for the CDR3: TGTGCCAGTAGTTTCGGACAAGGGGGTGAAAAACTGTTTTTT.